Listed here are 3 T cell receptor beta chains from one sample, sequenced in a study of response to subunit inactivated influenza vaccine. TCRdb processed the RT-PCR reads anew with MiXCR; each CDR3 protein has one entry. The profile shows 710,000 or so distinct CDR3 sequences, about 15% of them singletons. The sample consisted of PBMCs from blood, taken roughly 13 days after vaccination. The receptors derive from a middle-aged man who received an inactivated influenza vaccine.

The V and J genes are TRBV6-1 and TRBJ1-2; perhaps TRBD1 as D (5 bases). This CDR3 has 15 amino acids. Trimming removed 5 bases at V and 4 bases at J, with 17 bases between. Looked up from germline, CDR1 is MNHNS and CDR2 is SASEGT. CDR3 in DNA: TGTGCCAGCAGTAAGGGGCGACTGTACACCTATGGCTACACCTTC. Protein: CASSKGRLYTYGYTF.

This clonotype was seen a few times. The gene calls are TRBV4-3 and TRBJ2-2; 11 positions match TRBD2. The length of the CDR3 is 16 residues. The germline V gene encodes CDR1 LGHNA and CDR2 YSLEER. Germline trimming cut 6 bases from V and 4 bases from J; bases unmatched to any gene: 7. CDR3 amino acids: CASSTLLAGATGELFF. As DNA, the CDR3 is TGCGCCAGCAGTACCTTACTAGCGGGAGCCACCGGGGAGCTGTTTTTT.

The gene calls are TRBV12-3 or TRBV12-4 and TRBJ2-7; D might be TRBD1 (5 bases). The CDR3 is 12 residues long. V shed 6 bases and J shed 5 bases, with 11 bases lying between them. The CDR3 nucleotides are TGTGCCAGCAGCAGGACATTCGACGAGCAGTACTTC. As protein: CASSRTFDEQYF.